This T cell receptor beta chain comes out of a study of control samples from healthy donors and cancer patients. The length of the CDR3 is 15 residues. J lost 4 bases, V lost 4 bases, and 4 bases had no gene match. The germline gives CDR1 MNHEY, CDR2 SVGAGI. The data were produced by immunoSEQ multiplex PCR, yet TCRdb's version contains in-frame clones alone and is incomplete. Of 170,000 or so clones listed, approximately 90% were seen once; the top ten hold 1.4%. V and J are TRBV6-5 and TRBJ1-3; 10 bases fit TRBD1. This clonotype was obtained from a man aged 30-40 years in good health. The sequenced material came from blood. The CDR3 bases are TGTGCCAGCAGTTCCGACAGGGGGCAAGGAAACACCATATATTTT. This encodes CASSSDRGQGNTIYF.